Following are 18 T cell receptor beta chains from one sample sequenced in a study of blood T cell repertoires in COVID-19. Produced via immunoSEQ multiplex PCR; TCRdb's table is partial and in-frame only. The sample consists of around 230,000 clones, approximately 78% of them appearing once. The sequenced sample consisted of PBMCs or T cells enriched from blood (not recorded which). These receptors were collected from a man between 40 and 49 years old who had recovered from COVID-19.

The chain combines TRBV4-1 with TRBJ2-7, with D tentatively TRBD1 (6 bases). The CDR3 consists of 15 residues. V was shortened by 1 base and J by 0 bases, with 10 bases between the two germline ends. Germline CDR1 MGHRA, CDR2 YSYEKL. DNA of the CDR3: TGCGCCAGCAGCCAAGTCCGGGACATCTCCTACGAGCAGTACTTC. This encodes CASSQVRDISYEQYF.

This clone was seen only once. This may be a read error: a much more frequent sequence differs by one nucleotide. Other DNA sequences within the sample encode an identical CDR3. The chain links TRBV4-1 to TRBJ1-6, with a weak D call TRBD1 (5 bases). Germline CDR1 is MGHRA and CDR2 is YSYEKL. The CDR3 runs to 16 residues. CDR3 sequence reads: CASSQNSRVQGSPLHF. DNA of the CDR3: TGCGCTAGCAGCCAAAACTCCCGGGTCCAGGGTTCACCCCTCCACTTT.

This chain joins TRBV18 and TRBJ2-2; D is perhaps TRBD2 (5 bases). Germline CDR1 is KGHSH and CDR2 is LQKENI. The length of the CDR3 is 18 residues. The ends were cut back, 3 bases at V and 1 base at J, with 18 bases in the middle. The CDR3 DNA reads as TGTGCCAGCTCACCCACAGCGGTACCCCAAGGGAACACCGGGGAGCTGTTTTTT. Its protein product is CASSPTAVPQGNTGELFF.

This chain joins TRBV9 and TRBJ2-3; tentative D call: TRBD1 (6 bases). Germline CDR1 SGDLS, CDR2 YYNGEE. The CDR3 spans 17 residues. V lost 5 bases to trimming and J lost 1 base, with 20 bases between them. CDR3 sequence (DNA): TGTGCCAGCAGTCAAAGGGGACAACCAGTAGGCACAGATACGCAGTATTTT. Translating it yields CASSQRGQPVGTDTQYF. The whole variable domain, filled in from reference TRBV9 and TRBJ2-3, reads DSGVTQTPKHLITATGQRVTLRCSPRSGDLSVYWYQQSLDQGLQFLIQYYNGEERAKGNILERFSAQQFPDLHSELNLSSLELGDSALYFCASSQRGQPVGTDTQYFGPGTRLTVL.

The chain is built from TRBV24-1 and TRBJ2-1, with 7 positions matching TRBD1. The CDR3 is made up of 16 amino acids. V shed 4 bases and J 0 bases; nucleotides not matched to a gene: 5. CDR1 and CDR2 (germline): KGHDR, SFDVKD. The CDR3 DNA reads TGTGCCACCAGTGACCTTGGACAGGACTCCTACAATGAGCAGTTCTTC. Its protein is CATSDLGQDSYNEQFF.

This sequence joins TRBV7-2 and TRBJ2-5, with TRBD2 identical over 10 bases. Germline V gene lookup returns CDR1 SGHTA and CDR2 FQGNSA. Losses at the gene ends were 2 bases for V and 5 bases for J; bases not matched to a gene: 5. CDR3 length: 15 residues. The CDR3 is CASSLIAGGGETQYF. The CDR3 DNA follows: TGTGCCAGCAGCTTAATAGCGGGGGGAGGGGAGACCCAGTACTTC.

The rearrangement uses TRBV4-1 and TRBJ1-1; D gene uncertain. Germline CDR1 MGHRA, CDR2 YSYEKL. The CDR3 sequence is 12 residues long. V was cut by 3 bases and J by 8 bases, with 10 bases left in between. The CDR3 nucleotides read TGCGCCAGCAGCCAGGGAGGGCTAGAAGCTTTCTTT. Protein sequence: CASSQGGLEAFF.

The chain uses TRBV10-1 and TRBJ2-7, with D possibly being TRBD2 (7 bases). The germline V gene encodes CDR1 WNHNN and CDR2 SYGVQD (reference sequence). This CDR3 comprises 19 residues. V was trimmed by 0 bases and J by 4 bases, leaving 25 bases between them. The CDR3 loop is CASSESDPLGGRPLYEQYF. Written as DNA, the CDR3 is TGCGCCAGCAGTGAGTCGGACCCCCTCGGGGGGCGCCCTCTTTACGAGCAGTACTTC.

The genes are TRBV5-5 and TRBJ1-2; D is unresolved. Germline assignment: CDR1 SGHKS and CDR2 YYEKEE (reference sequence). V was clipped by 1 base and J by 8 bases, with 12 bases between them. The CDR3 loop spans 13 amino acids. Here the CDR3 reads CASSLLRFLGYTF. The CDR3 nucleotides read TGTGCCAGCAGCTTGCTTAGATTTTTGGGCTACACCTTC. Full variable domain (missing parts from reference TRBV5-5 and TRBJ1-2): DAGVTQSPTHLIKTRGQQVTLRCSPISGHKSVSWYQQVLGQGPQFIFQYYEKEERGRGNFPDRFSARQFPNYSSELNVNALLLGDSALYLCASSLLRFLGYTFGSGTRLTVV.

This sequence joins TRBV5-1 and TRBJ2-5; 8 positions match TRBD1. With 3 bases clipped from V and 5 bases from J, the junction kept 9 bases outside the gene matches. CDR3 length equals 15 residues. The germline V gene has CDR1 SGHRS and CDR2 YFSETQ. This CDR3 reads CASSSDRGPGETQYF. For the CDR3, the DNA is TGCGCCAGCAGCTCAGACAGGGGACCAGGGGAGACCCAGTACTTC.

Of note for this clone: Distinct nucleotide sequences in the sample also encode this CDR3. This rearrangement joins TRBV5-1 to TRBJ2-5; TRBD2 matches 7 bases. The germline V gene has CDR1 SGHRS and CDR2 YFSETQ. V was pared by 4 bases and J by 5 bases, with 5 bases of the junction left unmatched. The CDR3 is 13 residues long. This chain's CDR3 is CASSLGGSETQYF. For the CDR3, the DNA is TGCGCCAGCAGCCTGGGAGGGTCTGAGACCCAGTACTTC.

The CDR3 sequence: CASRRPGQGNEQFF. The CDR3 nucleotides read TGTGCCAGCAGACGACCGGGACAGGGGAATGAGCAGTTCTTC. The chain carries TRBV2 and TRBJ2-1, with TRBD1 matching 10 bases. CDR3 length: 14 residues. The J segment lost 7 bases and the V segment lost 6 bases, leaving 6 bases of the junction unmatched. Germline V gene data show CDR1 as SNHLY and CDR2 as FYNNEI.

The CDR3 sequence is CASSLGRATGASTGELFF. The CDR3 DNA reads as TGCGCCAGCAGCTTGGGGCGGGCGACAGGGGCGAGCACCGGGGAGCTGTTTTTT. The chain couples TRBV5-1 to TRBJ2-2, with 8 bases lining up with TRBD1. V was pared by 0 bases and J by 4 bases, with 11 bases of the junction left unmatched. Germline values: CDR1 SGHRS, CDR2 YFSETQ. This CDR3 is built from 18 residues.

V is TRBV7-3 and J is TRBJ1-5; tentative D call: TRBD1 (6 bases). Germline V lookup: CDR1 SGHTA, CDR2 FQGTGA. Trimming removed 0 bases at V and 6 bases at J, with 12 bases between. This CDR3 is 15 amino acids long. The CDR3 DNA reads as TGTGCCAGCAGCTTAACGTCAGGGGCTGGTCAGCCCCAGCATTTT. This sequence encodes CASSLTSGAGQPQHF.

The chain uses TRBV24-1 and TRBJ1-2; 8 bases are shared with TRBD1. The CDR3 spans 15 residues. J was trimmed by 8 bases and V by 3 bases; bases with no gene match: 10. CDR1 KGHDR and CDR2 SFDVKD come from the germline V gene. The CDR3 bases are TGTGCCACCAGTGATCCGGGACAGGAGAGGATGGGCTACACCTTC. Protein: CATSDPGQERMGYTF.

The chain carries TRBV12-5 and TRBJ1-6; TRBD1 is a possible D gene (6 bases). The V end lost 5 bases, the J end lost 14 bases, and 10 bases lay between the germline ends. This CDR3 region has 11 residues. Germline V gene lookup returns CDR1 LGHNT and CDR2 FRNRAP. CDR3 amino acids: CASGRGWALHF. CDR3 in DNA: TGTGCTAGTGGTAGGGGGTGGGCCCTCCACTTT.

This clone was seen only once. The chain's CDR3 is CASRPEALNTEAFF. Written as DNA, the CDR3 is TGTGCCAGCAGACCGGAGGCCTTGAACACTGAAGCTTTCTTT. V and J are TRBV2 and TRBJ1-1; D call uncertain. The germline CDR1 and CDR2 sequences are SNHLY and FYNNEI. Trimming removed 6 bases from V and 0 bases from J, with 11 bases in between. This CDR3 contains 14 residues.

The CDR3 is CASSLTSGGNGEQFF. The CDR3 nucleotides read TGTGCCAGCAGCTTGACTAGCGGGGGTAATGGTGAGCAGTTCTTC. The chain has TRBV11-3 and TRBJ2-1; 12 positions agree with TRBD2. The trim removed 3 bases at V and 9 bases at J, leaving 6 bases unmatched. The CDR3 consists of 15 residues. Germline V lookup: CDR1 SGHNT, CDR2 YENEEA.